The rows below give T cell receptor beta chains drawn from one sample of a study of OX40 agonist ivuxolimab in advanced cancers. The method was immunoSEQ multiplex PCR; TCRdb's version includes in-frame clones alone and lacks a portion of them. The sample includes around 61,000 clones, 84% of them seen just once. The sample in question was CD4+ or CD8+ T cells sorted from blood, obtained in a trial of the OX40 agonist ivuxolimab. Every receptor here comes from an adult with an advanced solid tumor such as melanoma, head and neck, liver or kidney cancer. Both conserved end residues are part of each CDR3. The D gene is left open where the match is weak. A clone size is listed for some rows: how often the clone was seen (once, few, many), or a class if it is expanded.

>TRBJ2-2|TRBV10-1|.|TRBD1
TGCGCCAGCAGTCCCGGGACAGAAGGCACCGGGGAGCTGTTTTTT
CASSPGTEGTGELFF
>TRBJ2-5|TRBV5-1|.|TRBD2
TGCGCCAGCAGCTGGGGGGGACTAGCGGCACAAGAGACCCAGTACTTC
CASSWGGLAAQETQYF
>TRBJ2-1|TRBV5-4|once|TRBD2
TGTGCCAGCAGCTTGGAGTCTGTGACTAGCGGGAGAAATGAGCAGTTCTTC
CASSLESVTSGRNEQFF
>TRBJ1-2|TRBV7-9|.|.
TGTGCCAGCAGCTTACAATCAGGGAACTATGGCTACACCTTC
CASSLQSGNYGYTF
>TRBJ1-3|TRBV18|.|.
TGTGCCAGCTCACAGGGATCGACTGTCTCCATCAACACCATATATTTT
CASSQGSTVSINTIYF
>TRBJ1-3|TRBV9|.|TRBD1
TGTGCCAGCAGCGTCGGGGACAGGGGGGGAGGAAACACCATATATTTT
CASSVGDRGGGNTIYF
>TRBJ1-2|TRBV27|few|.
TGTGCCAGCAGCCCACGGGCGACGGGCTATGGCTACACCTTC
CASSPRATGYGYTF
>TRBJ2-7|TRBV6-1|.|TRBD1
TGTGCCAGCAGCGGAGACAGGGACGGCTACGAGCAGTACTTC
CASSGDRDGYEQYF
>TRBJ1-1|TRBV7-2|.|.
TGTGCCAGCAGCCCCCGGCGAGGTGGCACTGAAGCTTTCTTT
CASSPRRGGTEAFF
>TRBJ2-7|TRBV11-2|.|TRBD1
TGTGCCAGCAGCAGGACAGGGGGCTCCTACGAGCAGTACTTC
CASSRTGGSYEQYF
>TRBJ2-4|TRBV15|.|.
TGTGCCACCAGCAGCGACGGCTGGTTTCAGTACTTC
CATSSDGWFQYF
>TRBJ2-7|TRBV18|few|TRBD1
TGTGCCAGCTCACCACCGGGACAGGGAGAGCAGTACTTC
CASSPPGQGEQYF
>TRBJ2-5|TRBV4-1|few|.
TGCGCCAGCAGCCAAGTAGGTAATCAAGAGACCCAGTACTTC
CASSQVGNQETQYF
>TRBJ1-2|TRBV27|few|.
TGTGCCAGCAGTTTAAACAGTCCCAACTATGGCTACACCTTC
CASSLNSPNYGYTF
>TRBJ2-4|TRBV6-6|.|TRBD1
TGTGCCAGCAGTTCCGGGACAGTTTCCAAAAACATTCAGTACTTC
CASSSGTVSKNIQYF
>TRBJ2-1|TRBV5-6|.|.
TGTGCCAGCAGCTTACAAGGGAATGAGCAGTTCTTC
CASSLQGNEQFF
>TRBJ1-2|TRBV6-5|.|TRBD1
TGTGCCAGCAGCTGGGACAGTGGCTATGGCTACACCTTC
CASSWDSGYGYTF
>TRBJ1-4|TRBV6-1|.|.
TGTGCCAGCAGGGGGTATAATGAAAAACTGTTTTTT
CASRGYNEKLFF
>TRBJ2-7|TRBV29-1|.|.
TGCAGCGTTGAAAATCAGACCTACGAGCAGTACTTC
CSVENQTYEQYF
>TRBJ2-1|TRBV6-5|.|.
TGTGCCAGCAGTTACACCCGACTCTCCTCCTACAATGAGCAGTTCTTC
CASSYTRLSSYNEQFF
>TRBJ2-2|TRBV30|.|.
TGTGCCTGGGGAACAGGGTCCGGGGAGCTGTTTTTT
CAWGTGSGELFF